This T cell receptor beta chain is from a study of graft-versus-host responses after intestinal transplantation. Study information: Recipients across the board were started on anti-thymocyte globulin induction, then kept on tacrolimus and steroids for about 3 years. Study-wide findings and caveats: Detection of GvH clones occurred in recipient marrow, and some had their first appearance in ileum or blood.

This clone was counted a few times. The antigen is unknown. The CDR3 loop spans 14 amino acids. The V gene's germline CDR1 is MNHEY and CDR2 SMNVEV (reference sequence). Trimming took 6 bases from V and 6 from J, leaving 17 bases between them. The data were produced by immunoSEQ multiplex PCR, yet TCRdb's version contains in-frame clones alone and is incomplete. This sample has around 97,000 clones, with about 90% found just once. The receptor was derived from a human donor who received an intestinal transplant. Sample: unstimulated CD8+ T cells sorted from spleen or lymph node cells, taken before intestinal transplant. The genes are TRBV27 and TRBJ1-1; D is unclear. CDR3 sequence: CASSPLSSGAEAFF. CDR3 coding DNA: TGTGCCAGCAGCCCCTTATCGAGCGGGGCTGAAGCTTTCTTT.